Included here is one TCR beta chain sequence, with context. The germline V gene has CDR1 MGHDK and CDR2 SYGVNS. V lost 1 base and J lost 2, with 16 bases in between. CDR3 length equals 17 residues. RNA transcripts provided the source from which TCR beta CDR3 regions were amplified. HTBI primers were the set used in a first-round RT-PCR of the TCR CDR3. Using its own MiXCR run on the multiplex PCR reads, TCRdb lists one record per CDR3 protein. The sample consists of 450,000 to 650,000 distinct CDR3 sequences, approximately 15% of them appearing once. This record belongs to a study of T cells in Graves' hyperthyroidism and ophthalmopathy.

Material for sequencing was blood. This sequence originates from a woman younger than 30 with Graves' ophthalmopathy. The V call is TRBV25-1, the J call TRBJ2-3; the D gene is possibly TRBD2 (6 bases). The CDR3 region is CASSESGGATYTDTQYF. CDR3 bases: TGTGCCAGCAGTGAATCGGGCGGGGCAACCTACACAGATACGCAGTATTTT.